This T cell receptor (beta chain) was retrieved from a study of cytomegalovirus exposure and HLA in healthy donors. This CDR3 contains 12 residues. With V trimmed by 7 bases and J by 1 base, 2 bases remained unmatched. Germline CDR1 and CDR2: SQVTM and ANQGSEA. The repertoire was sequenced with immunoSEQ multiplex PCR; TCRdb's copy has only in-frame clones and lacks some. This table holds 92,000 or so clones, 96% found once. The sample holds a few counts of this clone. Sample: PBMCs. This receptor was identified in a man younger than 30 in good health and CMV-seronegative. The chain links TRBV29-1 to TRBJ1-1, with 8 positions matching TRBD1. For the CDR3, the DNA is TGCAGCGCTGGGACAGGGAACACTGAAGCTTTCTTT. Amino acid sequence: CSAGTGNTEAFF.